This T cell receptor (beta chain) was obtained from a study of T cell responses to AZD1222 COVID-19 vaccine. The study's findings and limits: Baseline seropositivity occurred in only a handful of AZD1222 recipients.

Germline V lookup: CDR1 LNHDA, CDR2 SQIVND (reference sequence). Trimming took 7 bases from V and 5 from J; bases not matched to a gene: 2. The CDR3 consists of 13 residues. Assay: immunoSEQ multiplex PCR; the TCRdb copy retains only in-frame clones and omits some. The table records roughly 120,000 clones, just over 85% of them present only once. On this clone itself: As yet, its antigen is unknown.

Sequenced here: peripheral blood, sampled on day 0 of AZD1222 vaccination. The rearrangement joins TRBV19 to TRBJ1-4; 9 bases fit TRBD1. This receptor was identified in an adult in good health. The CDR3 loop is CASNDRGNEKLFF. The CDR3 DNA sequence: TGTGCCAGTAACGACAGGGGGAATGAAAAACTGTTTTTT.